These T cell receptor beta chains were read from a single sample in a study of cytomegalovirus exposure and HLA in healthy donors. Method: immunoSEQ multiplex PCR; TCRdb's copy keeps in-frame clones and lacks some. The data hold 100,000 to 150,000 clones, with around four fifths observed a single time. Sequenced sample: PBMCs. The origin of the receptors is a man aged 18-30 years in good health and CMV-seropositive. CDR3s include the opening cysteine and the closing phenylalanine or tryptophan. A D gene is named only where the DNA matches it firmly. Clone size, where shown, is once, few, many, or a class for clones that have expanded.

D | J | V | size | CDR3 | DNA
TRBD2 | TRBJ2-2 | TRBV5-1 | - | CASSPGLAGGPGTGELFF | TGCGCCAGCAGCCCCGGACTAGCGGGGGGGCCTGGCACCGGGGAGCTGTTTTTT
TRBD1 | TRBJ2-5 | TRBV6-1 | - | CASSAGTGLETQYF | TGTGCCAGCAGTGCTGGGACAGGGTTAGAGACCCAGTACTTC
TRBD1 | TRBJ2-7 | TRBV19 | - | CARPRDRAGCYYEQYF | TGTGCCAGGCCTCGGGACAGAGCAGGCTGCTACTACGAGCAGTACTTC
TRBD1 | TRBJ1-1 | TRBV28 | few | CASSLSGYRGENTEAFF | TGTGCCAGCAGTTTATCCGGGTACAGGGGTGAGAATACTGAAGCTTTCTTT
- | TRBJ2-7 | TRBV7-9 | once | CASSVTESYEQYF | TGTGCCAGCAGCGTTACAGAAAGCTACGAGCAGTACTTC
- | TRBJ1-5 | TRBV9 | - | CARSTEPQHF | TGTGCCAGGTCTACGGAGCCCCAGCATTTT
- | TRBJ2-7 | TRBV6-5 | - | CASSSNTGSPSYEQYF | TGTGCCAGCAGTTCAAATACAGGGTCTCCCTCCTACGAGCAGTACTTC
TRBD1 | TRBJ2-7 | TRBV5-1 | - | CASSPGQAGWAYEQYF | TGCGCCAGCAGCCCAGGACAGGCGGGTTGGGCCTACGAGCAGTACTTC
- | TRBJ2-5 | TRBV11-2 | - | CASSLVVATRETQYF | TGTGCCAGCAGCTTAGTGGTAGCGACGAGGGAGACCCAGTACTTC
- | TRBJ1-2 | TRBV5-1 | - | CASSESSQGYTF | TGCGCCAGCAGCGAAAGTTCCCAGGGCTACACCTTC
TRBD1 | TRBJ1-1 | TRBV30 | - | CAWTITGANTEAFF | TGTGCCTGGACAATTACAGGGGCAAACACTGAAGCTTTCTTT
TRBD1 | TRBJ2-3 | TRBV5-4 | - | CASSPTLDRVTDTQYF | TGTGCCAGCAGCCCAACCCTCGACAGGGTCACAGATACGCAGTATTTT
- | TRBJ1-6 | TRBV10-3 | - | CAISRLSLGGDNSPLHF | TGTGCCATCAGTCGTTTATCCCTCGGGGGTGATAATTCACCCCTCCACTTT
- | TRBJ2-7 | TRBV7-8 | - | CASSFTGSSYEQYF | TGTGCCAGCAGCTTTACGGGGTCTTCCTACGAGCAGTACTTC
TRBD1 | TRBJ1-6 | TRBV4-2 | - | CASSQEGADRANSPLHF | TGTGCCAGCAGCCAAGAGGGTGCCGACAGGGCTAATTCACCCCTCCACTTT
- | TRBJ2-5 | TRBV28 | - | CASRKVDFQETQYF | TGTGCCAGCAGGAAGGTGGACTTCCAAGAGACCCAATACTTC
- | TRBJ1-6 | TRBV9 | - | CASSVDQGTISPLHF | TGTGCCAGCAGCGTAGATCAGGGGACCATTTCACCCCTCCACTTT
TRBD2 | TRBJ2-3 | TRBV2 | - | CASRRGGTDTQYF | TGTGCCAGCAGGCGGGGGGGAACAGATACGCAGTATTTT
- | TRBJ2-1 | TRBV2 | - | CATQEGGLNEQFF | TGTGCCACCCAAGAAGGCGGGCTGAATGAGCAGTTCTTC
- | TRBJ2-2 | TRBV7-9 | - | CASSPGNGELFF | TGTGCCTCCTCACCAGGGAACGGGGAGCTGTTTTTT
- | TRBJ2-7 | TRBV9 | - | CASSVAGESSYEQYF | TGTGCCAGCAGCGTAGCGGGGGAGAGCTCCTACGAGCAGTACTTC
- | TRBJ1-5 | TRBV7-8 | - | CASSLQDYGIQPQHF | TGTGCCAGCAGCTTACAGGACTACGGGATTCAGCCCCAGCATTTT
- | TRBJ1-1 | TRBV2 | - | CASSEAKGSAFF | TGTGCCAGCAGTGAAGCCAAGGGGTCAGCTTTCTTT
TRBD2 | TRBJ2-7 | TRBV19 | - | CASSIASGGPISYEQYF | TGTGCCAGTAGTATCGCGAGCGGGGGACCTATATCATACGAGCAGTACTTC
- | TRBJ1-1 | TRBV7-3 | - | CASSADPGGTEAFF | TGTGCCAGCAGCGCAGACCCCGGCGGGACTGAAGCTTTCTTT
- | TRBJ2-3 | TRBV9 | - | CASTFTYSLTDTQYF | TGTGCCAGCACCTTCACTTACTCCCTCACAGATACGCAGTATTTT
- | TRBJ1-5 | TRBV28 | - | CASTGTGLNQPQHF | TGTGCCAGCACTGGTACAGGGCTCAATCAGCCCCAGCATTTT
- | TRBJ1-2 | TRBV30 | - | CAWSVHPPLRGSGYGYTF | TGTGCCTGGAGTGTACACCCCCCACTCAGGGGATCTGGCTATGGCTACACCTTC
TRBD1 | TRBJ2-7 | TRBV5-1 | - | CASSLRQGAWEQYF | TGCGCCAGCAGCTTACGACAGGGGGCGTGGGAGCAGTACTTC
TRBD1 | TRBJ2-7 | TRBV6-1 | - | CASTRDRGHEQYF | TGTGCCAGCACCCGGGACAGGGGTCACGAGCAGTACTTC
TRBD2 | TRBJ2-5 | TRBV11-2 | - | CASSLSSGGQETQYF | TGTGCCAGCAGCCTTTCTAGCGGGGGTCAAGAGACCCAGTACTTC
TRBD1 | TRBJ1-1 | TRBV5-1 | - | CASSLAIQAEGGPEAFF | TGCGCCAGCAGCTTGGCCATTCAGGCGGAAGGGGGCCCTGAAGCTTTCTTT
- | TRBJ1-6 | TRBV30 | - | CAWTGRANSPLHF | TGTGCCTGGACGGGCAGGGCTAATTCACCCCTCCACTTT
TRBD2 | TRBJ2-5 | TRBV5-1 | - | CASSLEASGIRQETQYF | TGCGCCAGCAGCTTGGAGGCTAGCGGCATCCGACAAGAGACCCAGTACTTC
- | TRBJ2-2 | TRBV13 | - | CASSRFGANTGELFF | TGTGCCAGCAGCCGATTCGGAGCGAACACCGGGGAGCTGTTTTTT
TRBD2 | TRBJ2-7 | TRBV2 | - | CASRGLAGTLDEQYF | TGTGCCAGCAGAGGACTAGCGGGTACTTTAGACGAGCAGTACTTC
- | TRBJ1-2 | TRBV19 | - | CASSIKGDPNYGYTF | TGTGCCAGTAGTATTAAGGGGGATCCTAACTATGGCTACACCTTC
TRBD1 | TRBJ1-1 | TRBV25-1 | - | CASRRGGLQGARTEAFF | TGTGCCAGCAGGCGAGGGGGCCTACAGGGGGCGAGGACTGAAGCTTTCTTT
TRBD2 | TRBJ2-3 | TRBV30 | - | CAWSWSGGTTDTQYF | TGTGCCTGGTCGTGGAGCGGGGGTACCACAGATACGCAGTATTTT
TRBD1 | TRBJ2-7 | TRBV7-3 | - | CASSARQGADEQYF | TGTGCCAGCAGCGCCCGACAGGGAGCCGACGAGCAGTACTTC
- | TRBJ1-3 | TRBV6-5 | - | CATFWGAGNTIYF | TGTGCCACCTTCTGGGGAGCTGGAAACACCATATATTTT
- | TRBJ2-1 | TRBV21-1 | - | CASSIDRARNEQFF | TGTGCCAGCAGCATCGACAGGGCAAGAAATGAGCAGTTCTTC
- | TRBJ1-4 | TRBV28 | - | CASTSQTHATNEKLFF | TGTGCCAGCACTTCACAGACCCATGCAACTAATGAAAAACTGTTTTTT
TRBD1 | TRBJ1-2 | TRBV5-1 | - | CASSFGGLWDSEYGYTF | TGCGCCAGCAGCTTCGGGGGACTTTGGGACAGCGAATATGGCTACACCTTC
- | TRBJ2-5 | TRBV4-1 | - | CASSQDRLSEETQYF | TGCGCCAGCAGCCAAGATCGACTATCTGAAGAGACCCAGTACTTC